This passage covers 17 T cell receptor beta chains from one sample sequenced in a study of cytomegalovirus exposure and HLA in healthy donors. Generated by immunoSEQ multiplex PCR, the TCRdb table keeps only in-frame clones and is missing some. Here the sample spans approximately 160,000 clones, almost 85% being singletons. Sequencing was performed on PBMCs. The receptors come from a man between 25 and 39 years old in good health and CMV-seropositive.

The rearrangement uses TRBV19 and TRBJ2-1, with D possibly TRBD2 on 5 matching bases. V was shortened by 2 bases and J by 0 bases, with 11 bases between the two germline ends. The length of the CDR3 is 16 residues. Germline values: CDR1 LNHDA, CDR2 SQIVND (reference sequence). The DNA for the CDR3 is TGTGCCAGTAGTATAACCGGGGATAGCTCCTACAATGAGCAGTTCTTC. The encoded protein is CASSITGDSSYNEQFF.

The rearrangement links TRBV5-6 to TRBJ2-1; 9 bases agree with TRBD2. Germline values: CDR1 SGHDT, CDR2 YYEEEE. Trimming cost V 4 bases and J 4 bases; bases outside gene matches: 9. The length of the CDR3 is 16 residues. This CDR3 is CASSQVEAGGYNEQFF. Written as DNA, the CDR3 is TGTGCCAGCAGCCAAGTCGAAGCGGGAGGTTACAATGAGCAGTTCTTC.

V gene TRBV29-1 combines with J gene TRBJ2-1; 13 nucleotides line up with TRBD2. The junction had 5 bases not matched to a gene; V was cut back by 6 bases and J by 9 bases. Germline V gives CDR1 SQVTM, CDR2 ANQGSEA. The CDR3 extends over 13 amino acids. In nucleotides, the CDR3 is TGCAGCGTGGGACTAGCGGGAATTGGTGAGCAGTTCTTC. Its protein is CSVGLAGIGEQFF.

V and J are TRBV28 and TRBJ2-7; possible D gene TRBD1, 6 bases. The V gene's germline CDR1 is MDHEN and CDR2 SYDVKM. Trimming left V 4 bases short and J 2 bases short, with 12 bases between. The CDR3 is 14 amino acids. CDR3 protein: CASSSRDITYEQYF. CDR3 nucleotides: TGTGCCAGCAGTTCCCGGGACATAACCTACGAGCAGTACTTC.

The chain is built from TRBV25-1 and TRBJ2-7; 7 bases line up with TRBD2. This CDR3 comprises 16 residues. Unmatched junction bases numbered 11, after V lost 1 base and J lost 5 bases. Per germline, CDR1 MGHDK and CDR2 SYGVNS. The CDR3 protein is CASSEFSGRKGHEQYF. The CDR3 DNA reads TGTGCCAGCAGTGAATTTAGCGGGCGGAAAGGCCACGAGCAGTACTTC.

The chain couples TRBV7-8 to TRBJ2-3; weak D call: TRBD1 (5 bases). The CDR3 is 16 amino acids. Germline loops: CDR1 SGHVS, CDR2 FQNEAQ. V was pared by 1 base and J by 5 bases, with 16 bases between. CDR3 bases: TGTGCCAGCAGCTTAGTAGAGACCTACGGACAAGATACGCAGTATTTT. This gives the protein CASSLVETYGQDTQYF.

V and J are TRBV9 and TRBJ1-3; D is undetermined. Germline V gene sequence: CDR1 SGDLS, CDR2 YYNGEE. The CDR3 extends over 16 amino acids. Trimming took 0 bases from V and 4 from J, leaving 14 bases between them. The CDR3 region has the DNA TGTGCCAGCAGCGTAGACCCAGGCCCCTCGGGAAACACCATATATTTT. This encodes CASSVDPGPSGNTIYF.

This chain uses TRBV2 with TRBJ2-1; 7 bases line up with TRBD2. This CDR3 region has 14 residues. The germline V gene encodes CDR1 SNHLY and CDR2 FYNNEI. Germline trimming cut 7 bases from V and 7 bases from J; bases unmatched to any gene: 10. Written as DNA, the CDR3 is TGTGCCAGCAAAGGCGGGAGAGTGGAGAATGAGCAGTTCTTC. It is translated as CASKGGRVENEQFF.

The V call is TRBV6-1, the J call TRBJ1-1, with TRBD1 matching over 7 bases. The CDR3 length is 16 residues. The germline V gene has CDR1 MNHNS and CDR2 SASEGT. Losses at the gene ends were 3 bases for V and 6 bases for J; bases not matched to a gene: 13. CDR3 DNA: TGTGCCAGCAGTGACTATACTCACAGGGGTAGGGCTGAAGCTTTCTTT. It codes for CASSDYTHRGRAEAFF.

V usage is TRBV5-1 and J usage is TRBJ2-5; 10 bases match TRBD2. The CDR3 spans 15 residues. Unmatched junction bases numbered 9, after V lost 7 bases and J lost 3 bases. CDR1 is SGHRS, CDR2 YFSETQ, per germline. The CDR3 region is CASVGSLAGEETQYF. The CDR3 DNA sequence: TGCGCCAGCGTAGGGTCGCTAGCGGGGGAAGAGACCCAGTACTTC.

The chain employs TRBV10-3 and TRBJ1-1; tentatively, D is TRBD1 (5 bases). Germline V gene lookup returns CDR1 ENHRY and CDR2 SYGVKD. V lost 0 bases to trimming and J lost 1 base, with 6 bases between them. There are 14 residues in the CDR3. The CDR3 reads CAISESRGNTEAFF. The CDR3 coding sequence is TGTGCCATCAGTGAGTCAAGGGGGAACACTGAAGCTTTCTTT.

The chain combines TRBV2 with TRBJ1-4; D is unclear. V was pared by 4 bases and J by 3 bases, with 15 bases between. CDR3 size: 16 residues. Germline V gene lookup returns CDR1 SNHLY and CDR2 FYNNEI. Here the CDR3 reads CASSGLSVTPNEKLFF. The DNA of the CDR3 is TGTGCCAGCAGTGGGTTAAGCGTGACCCCTAATGAAAAACTGTTTTTT.

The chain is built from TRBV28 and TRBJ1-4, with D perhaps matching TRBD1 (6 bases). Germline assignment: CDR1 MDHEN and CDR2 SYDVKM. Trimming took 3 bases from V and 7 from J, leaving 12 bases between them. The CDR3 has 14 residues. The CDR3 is CASSFARGAEKLFF. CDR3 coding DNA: TGTGCCAGCAGTTTTGCCAGGGGCGCTGAAAAACTGTTTTTT. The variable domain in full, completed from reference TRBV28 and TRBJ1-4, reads DVKVTQSSRYLVKRTGEKVFLECVQDMDHENMFWYRQDPGLGLRLIYFSYDVKMKEKGDIPEGYSVSREKKERFSLILESASTNQTSMYLCASSFARGAEKLFFGSGTQLSVL.

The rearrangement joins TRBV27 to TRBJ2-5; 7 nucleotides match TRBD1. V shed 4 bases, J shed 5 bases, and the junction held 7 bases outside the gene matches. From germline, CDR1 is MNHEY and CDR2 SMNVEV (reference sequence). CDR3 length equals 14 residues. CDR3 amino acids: CASSYGRGYETQYF. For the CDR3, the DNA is TGTGCCAGCAGTTATGGCAGGGGGTATGAGACCCAGTACTTC.

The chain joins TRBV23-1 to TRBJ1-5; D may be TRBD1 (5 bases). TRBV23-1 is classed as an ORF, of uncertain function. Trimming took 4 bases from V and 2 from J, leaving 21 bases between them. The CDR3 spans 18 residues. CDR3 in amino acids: CASSPLPTQGGGNQPQHF. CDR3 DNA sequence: TGCGCCAGCAGTCCGCTACCTACCCAGGGAGGGGGCAATCAGCCCCAGCATTTT.

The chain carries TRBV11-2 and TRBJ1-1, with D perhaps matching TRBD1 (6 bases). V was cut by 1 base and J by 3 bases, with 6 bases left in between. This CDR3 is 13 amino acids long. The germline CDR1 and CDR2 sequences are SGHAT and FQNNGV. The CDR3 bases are TGTGCCAGCAGCTTAGGGACAGACACTGAAGCTTTCTTT. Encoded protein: CASSLGTDTEAFF.

The CDR3 DNA sequence: TGTGCCAGCAGCCCTGGGCGGGACAGTCGAATGGAGACCCAGTACTTC. It yields the protein CASSPGRDSRMETQYF. V gene TRBV11-3 combines with J gene TRBJ2-5; the D gene is possibly TRBD1 (7 bases). The CDR3 covers 16 residues. Germline CDR1 SGHNT, CDR2 YENEEA. Trimming left V 5 bases short and J 5 bases short, with 21 bases between.